The entry below describes one TCR beta chain. Its antigen remains undetermined. Base qualities are not recorded, but no much larger clone differs from it by a single base. V is reduced by 1 base and J by 6 bases, leaving a spacing of 28 bases between them. Looking up the germline V gene yields CDR1 MNHNS and CDR2 SASEGT. Including cysteine and phenylalanine, the CDR3 has 19 amino acids. The DNA shown is the 57-base CDR3, in frame from base 1. This sample was taken from a study of cytomegalovirus exposure and HLA in healthy donors (dated by TCRdb to about 2017). Regarding the study in general: According to a later analysis, one platform produced both the roughly 110 validation repertoires and the 720 or so repertoires of the first cohort. To predict cytomegalovirus infection status, the study combined high-throughput TCR immunosequencing, statistical association of individual TCRs with disease status, and machine learning. The study aimed to test whether cataloging public T cell receptors could reveal signatures of past pathogen exposure. Along with the approximately 650-subject first cohort, a separate validation cohort of over 90 different subjects was used. Study-level results and caveats: A later analysis found that TCRs clustered in the first cohort also tended to co-occur in the roughly 120 validation repertoires, with 94% of cluster scores above 0. In vitro tests confirmed that a few of the cytomegalovirus-associated TCR beta chains recognize cytomegalovirus antigens. The classifier was reported to diagnose cytomegalovirus status with high specificity and sensitivity in both the original and validation cohorts. The authors suggested that the approach could potentially be extended to other disease states and immunological phenotypes. A total of 150 to 200 TCR beta chains were listed by the study as associated with cytomegalovirus. Most TCR sequences were seen in very few donors, while some public TCRs were found in many individuals. A later analysis had no HLA typing for the validation cohort, so co-occurrence there was scored across all 130 or so repertoires.

The donors belonged to the validation cohort of 90 to 150 subjects, which was separate from the approximately 700-subject first cohort. The library came from the immunoSEQ multiplex PCR assay. The authors' pipeline ran thus. A statistical classification framework was developed to diagnose cytomegalovirus status using the catalog of TCR beta chain sequences. TCRdb holds this immuneACCESS table with in-frame rearrangements only. Some clones are missing; in checked studies, unresolved V genes explain under half, and the rest has no known cause. V and J calls and clone size are those listed in that table; D and trimming were worked out from the DNA. In all, the sample holds 110,000 to 150,000 clones, and 89% of those were seen once. Approximately 10% of the sample is held by the ten biggest clonotypes.

Sequenced: PBMCs. This TCR came from a woman aged 18-35 years in good health and CMV-seropositive. The rearrangement combines TRBV6-1 with TRBJ2-7, with a tentative D gene TRBD2 over 5 matching bases. Read as DNA, the sequence is TGTGCCAGCAGTGAAGGCCGGTCGGCGGGCCTATTAGAGTCAGGCGAGCAGTACTTC. It encodes CASSEGRSAGLLESGEQYF.